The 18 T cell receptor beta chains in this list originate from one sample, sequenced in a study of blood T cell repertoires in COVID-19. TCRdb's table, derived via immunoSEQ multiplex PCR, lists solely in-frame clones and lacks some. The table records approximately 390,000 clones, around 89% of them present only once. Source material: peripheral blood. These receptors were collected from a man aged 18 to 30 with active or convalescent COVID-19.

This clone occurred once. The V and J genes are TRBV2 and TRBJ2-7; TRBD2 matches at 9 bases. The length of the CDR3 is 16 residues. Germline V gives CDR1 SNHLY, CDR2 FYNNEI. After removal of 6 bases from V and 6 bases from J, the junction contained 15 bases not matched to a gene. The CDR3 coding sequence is TGTGCCAGCAGGGAGTACCCTAGCGGGGCGGCTTCCGAGCAGTACTTC. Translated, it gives CASREYPSGAASEQYF.

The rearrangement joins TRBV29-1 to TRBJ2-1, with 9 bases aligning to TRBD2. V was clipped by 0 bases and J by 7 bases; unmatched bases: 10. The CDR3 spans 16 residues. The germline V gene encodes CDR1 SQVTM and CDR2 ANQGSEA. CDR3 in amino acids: CSVEDIMGLAGNEQFF. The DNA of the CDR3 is TGCAGCGTTGAAGATATTATGGGGCTAGCGGGGAATGAGCAGTTCTTC.

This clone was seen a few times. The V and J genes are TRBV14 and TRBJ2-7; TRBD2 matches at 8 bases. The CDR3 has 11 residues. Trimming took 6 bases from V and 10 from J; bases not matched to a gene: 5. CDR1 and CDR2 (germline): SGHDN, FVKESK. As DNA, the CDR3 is TGTGCCAGCAGGCCGGGGGGGTGCCAGTACTTC. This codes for CASRPGGCQYF.

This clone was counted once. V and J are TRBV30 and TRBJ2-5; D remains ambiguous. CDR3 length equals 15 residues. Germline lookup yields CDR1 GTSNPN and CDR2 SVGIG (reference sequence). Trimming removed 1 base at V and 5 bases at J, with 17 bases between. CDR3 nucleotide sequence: TGTGCCTGGAGTGGAGGCACGGAACTTGGGGAGACCCAGTACTTC. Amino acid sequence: CAWSGGTELGETQYF.

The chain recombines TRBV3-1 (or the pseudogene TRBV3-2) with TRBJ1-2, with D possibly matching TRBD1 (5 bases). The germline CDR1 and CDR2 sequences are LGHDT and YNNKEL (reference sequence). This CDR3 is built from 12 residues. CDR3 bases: TGTGCAAGTTCGGGGGGGATCTATGGCTACACCTTC. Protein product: CASSGGIYGYTF.

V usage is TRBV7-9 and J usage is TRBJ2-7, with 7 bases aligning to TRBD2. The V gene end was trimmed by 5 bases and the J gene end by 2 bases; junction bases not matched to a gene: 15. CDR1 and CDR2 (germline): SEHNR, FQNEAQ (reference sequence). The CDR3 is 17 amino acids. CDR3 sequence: CASSPNPGREVPYEQYF. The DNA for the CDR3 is TGTGCCAGCAGCCCTAACCCTGGGAGGGAGGTCCCCTACGAGCAGTACTTC. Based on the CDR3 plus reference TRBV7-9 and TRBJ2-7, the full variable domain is DTGVSQNPRHKITKRGQNVTFRCDPISEHNRLYWYRQTLGQGPEFLTYFQNEAQLEKSRLLSDRFSAERPKGSFSTLEIQRTEQGDSAMYLCASSPNPGREVPYEQYFGPGTRLTVT.

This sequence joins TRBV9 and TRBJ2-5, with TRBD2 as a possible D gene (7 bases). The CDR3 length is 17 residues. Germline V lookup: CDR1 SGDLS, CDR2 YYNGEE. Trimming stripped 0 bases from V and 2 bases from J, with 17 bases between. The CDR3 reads CASSVAVGGHTQETQYF. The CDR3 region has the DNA TGTGCCAGCAGCGTAGCGGTGGGGGGGCACACGCAAGAGACCCAGTACTTC.

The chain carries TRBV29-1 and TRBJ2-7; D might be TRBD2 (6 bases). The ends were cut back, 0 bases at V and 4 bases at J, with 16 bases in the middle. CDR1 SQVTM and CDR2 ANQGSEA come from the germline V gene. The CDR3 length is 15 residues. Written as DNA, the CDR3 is TGCAGCGTTGAAGATGCGGGGCAGAGAGGTTACGAGCAGTACTTC. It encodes CSVEDAGQRGYEQYF.

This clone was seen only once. The CDR3 protein is CATRMGRYSPLHF. CDR3 bases: TGTGCCACCCGAATGGGCCGGTATTCACCCCTCCACTTT. This chain connects TRBV6-5 to TRBJ1-6; no clear D. This CDR3 comprises 13 residues. Trimming stripped 10 bases from V and 8 bases from J, with 15 bases between. Per the germline V gene, CDR1 is MNHEY and CDR2 is SVGAGI.

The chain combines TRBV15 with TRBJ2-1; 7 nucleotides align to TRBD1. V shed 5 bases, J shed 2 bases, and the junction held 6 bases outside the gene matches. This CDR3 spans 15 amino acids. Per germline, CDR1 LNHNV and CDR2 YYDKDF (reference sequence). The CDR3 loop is CATSPGQDPYNEQFF. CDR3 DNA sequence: TGTGCCACCAGCCCCGGACAGGACCCCTACAATGAGCAGTTCTTC.

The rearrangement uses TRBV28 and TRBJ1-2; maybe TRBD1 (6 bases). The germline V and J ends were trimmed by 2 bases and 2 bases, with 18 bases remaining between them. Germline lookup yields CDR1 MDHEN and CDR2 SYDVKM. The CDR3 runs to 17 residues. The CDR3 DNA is TGTGCCAGCAGTTTACCCCACCCGGGACACCCAAACTATGGCTACACCTTC. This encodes CASSLPHPGHPNYGYTF.

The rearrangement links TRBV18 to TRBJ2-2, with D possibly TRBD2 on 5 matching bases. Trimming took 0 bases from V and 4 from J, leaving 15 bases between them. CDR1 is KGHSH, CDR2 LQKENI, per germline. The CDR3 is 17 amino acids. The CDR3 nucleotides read TGTGCCAGCTCACCACCGACGACGGGATGGGGCACCGGGGAGCTGTTTTTT. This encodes CASSPPTTGWGTGELFF.

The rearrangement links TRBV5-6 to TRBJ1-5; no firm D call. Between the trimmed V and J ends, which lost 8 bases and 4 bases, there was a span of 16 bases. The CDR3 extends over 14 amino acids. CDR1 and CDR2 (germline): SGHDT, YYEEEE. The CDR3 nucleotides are TGTGCCAGGGCACTGGAGGAGACTAATCAGCCCCAGCATTTT. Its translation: CARALEETNQPQHF.

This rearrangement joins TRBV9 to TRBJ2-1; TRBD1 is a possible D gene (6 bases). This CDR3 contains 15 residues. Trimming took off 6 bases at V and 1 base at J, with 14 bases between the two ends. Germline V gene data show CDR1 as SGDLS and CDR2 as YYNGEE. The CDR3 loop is CASTQGGVSYNEQFF. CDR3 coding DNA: TGTGCCAGCACCCAAGGGGGAGTATCCTACAATGAGCAGTTCTTC.

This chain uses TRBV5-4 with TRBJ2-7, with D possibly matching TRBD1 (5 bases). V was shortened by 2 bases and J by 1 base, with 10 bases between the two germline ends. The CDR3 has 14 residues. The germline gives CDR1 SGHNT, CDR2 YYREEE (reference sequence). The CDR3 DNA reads TGTGCCAGCAGCTTCGGTCAGGGATCCTACGAGCAGTACTTC. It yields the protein CASSFGQGSYEQYF.

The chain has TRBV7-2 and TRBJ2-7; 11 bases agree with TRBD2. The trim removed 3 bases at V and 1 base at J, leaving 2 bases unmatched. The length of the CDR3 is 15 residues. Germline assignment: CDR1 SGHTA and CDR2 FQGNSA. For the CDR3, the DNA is TGTGCCAGCAGCTTCCGACTAGCGGGGTCCTACGAGCAGTACTTC. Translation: CASSFRLAGSYEQYF.

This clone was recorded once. The CDR3 loop reads CASSPGGTSAYEQYF. The CDR3 DNA reads as TGTGCCAGCAGCCCCGGCGGGACTAGTGCCTACGAGCAGTACTTC. This chain uses TRBV7-3 with TRBJ2-7, with 8 bases matching TRBD2. Germline CDR1 reads SGHTA; CDR2 reads FQGTGA. Unmatched junction bases numbered 8, after V lost 5 bases and J lost 2 bases. This CDR3 is built from 15 residues.

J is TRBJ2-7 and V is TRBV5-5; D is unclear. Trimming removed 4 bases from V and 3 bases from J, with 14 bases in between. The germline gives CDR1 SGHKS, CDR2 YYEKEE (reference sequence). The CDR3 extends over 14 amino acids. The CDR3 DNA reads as TGTGCCAGCAGCCCAAAACACAACGACTACGAGCAGTACTTC. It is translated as CASSPKHNDYEQYF.